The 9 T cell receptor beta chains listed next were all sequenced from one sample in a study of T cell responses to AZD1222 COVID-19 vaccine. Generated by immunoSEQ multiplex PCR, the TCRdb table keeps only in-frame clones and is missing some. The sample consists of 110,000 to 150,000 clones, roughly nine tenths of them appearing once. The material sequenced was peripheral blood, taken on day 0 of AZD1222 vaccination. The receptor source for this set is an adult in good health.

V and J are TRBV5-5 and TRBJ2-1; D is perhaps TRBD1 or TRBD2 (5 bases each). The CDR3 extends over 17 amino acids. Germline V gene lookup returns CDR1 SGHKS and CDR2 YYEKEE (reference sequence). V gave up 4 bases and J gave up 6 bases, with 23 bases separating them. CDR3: CASSPYAASGGPNEQFF. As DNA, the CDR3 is TGTGCCAGCAGCCCCTATGCGGCCAGTGGGGGTCCCAATGAGCAGTTCTTC. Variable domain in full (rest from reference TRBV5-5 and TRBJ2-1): DAGVTQSPTHLIKTRGQQVTLRCSPISGHKSVSWYQQVLGQGPQFIFQYYEKEERGRGNFPDRFSARQFPNYSSELNVNALLLGDSALYLCASSPYAASGGPNEQFFGPGTRLTVL.

The CDR3: CSVPGQGGHEQYF. The CDR3 coding sequence is TGCAGCGTACCGGGACAGGGGGGCCACGAGCAGTACTTC. This chain uses TRBV29-1 with TRBJ2-7; 11 bases fit TRBD1. V shed 6 bases and J 5 bases; nucleotides not matched to a gene: 6. The germline V gene has CDR1 SQVTM and CDR2 ANQGSEA. There are 13 residues in the CDR3.

In DNA, the CDR3 is TGTGCCAGCAGCCTCATCCCCGGGACAAAGGGCTACGAGCAGTACTTC. Translation: CASSLIPGTKGYEQYF. The chain has TRBV4-2 and TRBJ2-7; possibly TRBD1 for D (6 bases). The CDR3 has 16 amino acids. Trimming removed 4 bases at V and 3 bases at J, with 19 bases between. Germline CDR1 reads LGHNA; CDR2 reads YNFKEQ.

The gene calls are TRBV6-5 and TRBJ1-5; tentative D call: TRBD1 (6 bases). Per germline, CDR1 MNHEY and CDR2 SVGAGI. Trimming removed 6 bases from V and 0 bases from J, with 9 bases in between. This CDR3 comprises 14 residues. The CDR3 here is CASRRGGSNQPQHF. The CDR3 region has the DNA TGTGCCAGCAGGAGAGGGGGTAGCAATCAGCCCCAGCATTTT.

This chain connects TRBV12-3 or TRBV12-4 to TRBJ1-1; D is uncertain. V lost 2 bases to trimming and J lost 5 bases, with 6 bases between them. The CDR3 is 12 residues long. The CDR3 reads CASSLLGTEAFF. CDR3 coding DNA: TGTGCCAGCAGTTTATTGGGGACTGAAGCTTTCTTT.

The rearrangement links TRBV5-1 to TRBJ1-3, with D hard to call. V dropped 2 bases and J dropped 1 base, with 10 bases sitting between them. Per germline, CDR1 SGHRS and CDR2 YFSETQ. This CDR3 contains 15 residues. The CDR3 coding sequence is TGCGCCAGCAGCTTAAACAGTGAGTCTGGAAACACCATATATTTT. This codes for CASSLNSESGNTIYF.

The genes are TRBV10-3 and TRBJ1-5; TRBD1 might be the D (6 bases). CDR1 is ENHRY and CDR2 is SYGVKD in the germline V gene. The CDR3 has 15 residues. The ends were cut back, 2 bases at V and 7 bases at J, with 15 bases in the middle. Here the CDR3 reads CAISEGGRDTQPQHF. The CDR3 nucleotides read TGTGCCATCAGTGAGGGGGGGAGGGACACCCAGCCCCAGCATTTT.

The CDR3: CASRAGLSTDTQYF. CDR3 DNA: TGTGCCAGCAGAGCAGGACTCAGCACAGATACGCAGTATTTT. V and J are TRBV9 and TRBJ2-3; D is perhaps TRBD2 (5 bases). Trimming pared 5 bases from V and 0 bases from J, leaving 10 bases between. Per germline, CDR1 SGDLS and CDR2 YYNGEE. This CDR3 contains 14 residues.

CDR3 residues: CASSIPGQGTHEQYF. The CDR3 DNA sequence: TGTGCCAGTAGTATTCCGGGACAGGGTACCCACGAGCAGTACTTC. This chain connects TRBV19 to TRBJ2-7, with 9 nucleotides matching TRBD1. With V trimmed by 3 bases and J by 5 bases, 8 bases remained unmatched. The CDR3 totals 15 residues. CDR1 LNHDA and CDR2 SQIVND come from the germline V gene (reference sequence).